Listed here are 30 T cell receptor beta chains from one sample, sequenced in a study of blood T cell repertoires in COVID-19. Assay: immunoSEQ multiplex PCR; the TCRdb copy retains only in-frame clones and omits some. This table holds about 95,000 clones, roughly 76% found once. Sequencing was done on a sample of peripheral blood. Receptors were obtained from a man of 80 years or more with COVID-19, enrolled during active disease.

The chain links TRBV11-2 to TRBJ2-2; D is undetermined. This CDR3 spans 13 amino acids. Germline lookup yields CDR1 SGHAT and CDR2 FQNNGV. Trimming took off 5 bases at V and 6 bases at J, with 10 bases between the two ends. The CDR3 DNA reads TGTGCCAGCAGCCCGACTGAGCCCGGGGAGCTGTTTTTT. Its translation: CASSPTEPGELFF.

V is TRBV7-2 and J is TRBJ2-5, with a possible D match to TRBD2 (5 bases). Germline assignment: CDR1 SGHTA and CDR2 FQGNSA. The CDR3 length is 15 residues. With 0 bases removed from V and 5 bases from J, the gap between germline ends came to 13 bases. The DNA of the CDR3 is TGTGCCAGCAGCTTAGCCAGACTAATGGGGGAGACCCAGTACTTC. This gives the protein CASSLARLMGETQYF.

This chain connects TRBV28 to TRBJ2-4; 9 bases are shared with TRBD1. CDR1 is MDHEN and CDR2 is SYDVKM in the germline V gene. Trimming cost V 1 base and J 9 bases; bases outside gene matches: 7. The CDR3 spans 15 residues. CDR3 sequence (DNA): TGTGCCAGCAGTTTATCGGACAGGGGAGGTGGCATTCAGTACTTC. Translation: CASSLSDRGGGIQYF.

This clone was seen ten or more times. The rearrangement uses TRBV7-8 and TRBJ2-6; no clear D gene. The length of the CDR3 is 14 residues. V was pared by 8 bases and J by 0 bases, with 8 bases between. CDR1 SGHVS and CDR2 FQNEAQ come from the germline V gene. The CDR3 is CASGESSGANVLTF. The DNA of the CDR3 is TGTGCCAGCGGAGAATCCTCTGGGGCCAACGTCCTGACTTTC.

The CDR3 region is CASRGQDRDNSPLHF. CDR3 DNA: TGTGCCAGCAGGGGCCAGGACAGGGATAATTCACCCCTCCACTTT. The chain carries TRBV6-6 and TRBJ1-6; 8 nucleotides line up with TRBD1. CDR3 length: 15 amino acids. V dropped 6 bases and J dropped 5; count of bases not matched to a gene: 6. Germline CDR1 and CDR2: MNHNY and SVGAGI (reference sequence).

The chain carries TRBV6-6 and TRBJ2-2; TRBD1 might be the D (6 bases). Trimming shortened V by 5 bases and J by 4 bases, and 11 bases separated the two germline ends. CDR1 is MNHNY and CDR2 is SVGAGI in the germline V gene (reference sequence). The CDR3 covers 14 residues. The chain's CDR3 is CASSGGQFTGELFF. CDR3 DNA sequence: TGTGCCAGCAGTGGGGGCCAATTCACCGGGGAGCTGTTTTTT.

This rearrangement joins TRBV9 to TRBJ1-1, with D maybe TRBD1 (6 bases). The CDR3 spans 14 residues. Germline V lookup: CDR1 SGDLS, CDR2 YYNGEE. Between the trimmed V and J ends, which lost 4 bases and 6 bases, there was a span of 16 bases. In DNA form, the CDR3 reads TGTGCCAGCAGCCCTAGGGACATTTACGCTGAAGCTTTCTTT. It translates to CASSPRDIYAEAFF. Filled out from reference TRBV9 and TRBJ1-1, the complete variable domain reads DSGVTQTPKHLITATGQRVTLRCSPRSGDLSVYWYQQSLDQGLQFLIQYYNGEERAKGNILERFSAQQFPDLHSELNLSSLELGDSALYFCASSPRDIYAEAFFGQGTRLTVV.

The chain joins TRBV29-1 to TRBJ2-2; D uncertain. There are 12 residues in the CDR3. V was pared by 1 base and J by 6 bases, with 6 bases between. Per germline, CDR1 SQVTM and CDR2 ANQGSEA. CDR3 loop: CSVEGVAGELFF. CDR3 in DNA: TGCAGCGTTGAAGGAGTAGCCGGGGAGCTGTTTTTT.

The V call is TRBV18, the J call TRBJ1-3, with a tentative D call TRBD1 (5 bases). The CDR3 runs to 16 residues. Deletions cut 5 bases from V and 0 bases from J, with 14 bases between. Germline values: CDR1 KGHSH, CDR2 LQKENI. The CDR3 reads CASSVLGGASGNTIYF. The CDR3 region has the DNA TGTGCCAGCTCAGTTCTCGGAGGGGCCTCTGGAAACACCATATATTTT.

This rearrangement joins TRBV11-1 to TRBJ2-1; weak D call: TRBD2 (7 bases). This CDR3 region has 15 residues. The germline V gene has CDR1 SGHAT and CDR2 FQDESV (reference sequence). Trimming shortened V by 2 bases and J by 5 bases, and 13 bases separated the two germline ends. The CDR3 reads CASSLKGGVNNEQFF. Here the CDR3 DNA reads TGTGCCAGCAGCTTAAAGGGGGGGGTAAACAATGAGCAGTTCTTC. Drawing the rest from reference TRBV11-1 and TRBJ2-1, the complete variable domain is EAEVAQSPRYKITEKSQAVAFWCDPISGHATLYWYRQILGQGPELLVQFQDESVVDDSQLPKDRFSAERLKGVDSTLKIQPAELGDSAMYLCASSLKGGVNNEQFFGPGTRLTVL.

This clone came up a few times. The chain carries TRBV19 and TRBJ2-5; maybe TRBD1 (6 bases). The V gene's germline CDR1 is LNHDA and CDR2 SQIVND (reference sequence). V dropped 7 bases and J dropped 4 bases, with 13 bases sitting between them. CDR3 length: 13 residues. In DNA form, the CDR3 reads TGTGCCAGTACACAGGGCGTGGGAGAGACCCAGTACTTC. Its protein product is CASTQGVGETQYF.

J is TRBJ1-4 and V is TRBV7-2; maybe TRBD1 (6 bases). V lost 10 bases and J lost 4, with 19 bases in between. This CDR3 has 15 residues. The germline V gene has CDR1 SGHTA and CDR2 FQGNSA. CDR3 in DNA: TGTGCCATTGGGGGCGGATCTGGTGGTAATGAAAAACTGTTTTTT. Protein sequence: CAIGGGSGGNEKLFF.

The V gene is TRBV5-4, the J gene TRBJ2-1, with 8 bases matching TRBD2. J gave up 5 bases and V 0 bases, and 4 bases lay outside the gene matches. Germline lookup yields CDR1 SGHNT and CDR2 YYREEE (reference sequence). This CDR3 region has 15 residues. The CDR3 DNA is TGTGCCAGCAGCTTGGGGCCTAGCGGGCACAATGAGCAGTTCTTC. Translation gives CASSLGPSGHNEQFF.

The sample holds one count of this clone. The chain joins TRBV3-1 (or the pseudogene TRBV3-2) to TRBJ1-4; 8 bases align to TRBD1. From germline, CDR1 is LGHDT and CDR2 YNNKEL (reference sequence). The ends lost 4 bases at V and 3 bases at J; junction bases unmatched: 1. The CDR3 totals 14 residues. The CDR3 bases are TGTGCCAGCAGCCCACAGGGGGCTAATGAAAAACTGTTTTTT. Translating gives CASSPQGANEKLFF.

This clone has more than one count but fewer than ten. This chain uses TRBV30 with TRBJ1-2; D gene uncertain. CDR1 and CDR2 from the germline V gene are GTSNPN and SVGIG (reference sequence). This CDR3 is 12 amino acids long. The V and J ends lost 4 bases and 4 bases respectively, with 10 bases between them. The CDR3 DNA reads TGTGCCTGGAACCCGGGTCTCTATGGCTACACCTTC. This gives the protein CAWNPGLYGYTF.

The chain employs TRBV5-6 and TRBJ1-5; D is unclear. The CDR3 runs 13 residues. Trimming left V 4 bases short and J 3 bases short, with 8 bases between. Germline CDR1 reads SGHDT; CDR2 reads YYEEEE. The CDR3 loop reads CASSGGLNQPQHF. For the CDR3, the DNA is TGTGCCAGCAGCGGAGGGCTCAATCAGCCCCAGCATTTT.

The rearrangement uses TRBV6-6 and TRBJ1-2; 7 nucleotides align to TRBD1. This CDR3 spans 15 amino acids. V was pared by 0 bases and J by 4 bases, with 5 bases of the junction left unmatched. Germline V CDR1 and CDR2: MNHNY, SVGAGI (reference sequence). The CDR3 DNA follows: TGTGCCAGCAGTTACTCGACAGGGTTTAGCTATGGCTACACCTTC. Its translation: CASSYSTGFSYGYTF.

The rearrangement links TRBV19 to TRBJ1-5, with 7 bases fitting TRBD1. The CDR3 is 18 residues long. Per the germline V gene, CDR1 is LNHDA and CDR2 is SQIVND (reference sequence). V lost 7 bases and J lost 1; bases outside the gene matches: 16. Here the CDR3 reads CASNPLTGSGVSNQPQHF. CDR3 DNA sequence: TGTGCCAGTAATCCTCTGACAGGGAGCGGTGTCAGCAATCAGCCCCAGCATTTT.

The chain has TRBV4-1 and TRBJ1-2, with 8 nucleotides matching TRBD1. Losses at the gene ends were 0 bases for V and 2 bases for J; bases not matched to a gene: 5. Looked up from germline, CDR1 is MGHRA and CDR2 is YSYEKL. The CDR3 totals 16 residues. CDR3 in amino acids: CASSQERDRTNYGYTF. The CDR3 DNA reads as TGCGCCAGCAGCCAAGAGAGGGACAGGACGAACTATGGCTACACCTTC.

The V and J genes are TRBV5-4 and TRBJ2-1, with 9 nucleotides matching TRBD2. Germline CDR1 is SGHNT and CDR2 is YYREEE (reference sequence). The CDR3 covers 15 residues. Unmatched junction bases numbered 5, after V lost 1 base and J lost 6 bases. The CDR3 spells CASSLSSGISNEQFF. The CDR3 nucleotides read TGTGCCAGCAGCTTGTCTAGCGGGATAAGCAATGAGCAGTTCTTC.

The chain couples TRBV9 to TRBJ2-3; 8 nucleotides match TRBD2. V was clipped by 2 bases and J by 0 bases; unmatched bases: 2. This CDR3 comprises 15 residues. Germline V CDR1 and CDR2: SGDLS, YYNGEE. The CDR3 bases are TGTGCCAGCAGCGTGCTAGCGGGTAGCACAGATACGCAGTATTTT. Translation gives CASSVLAGSTDTQYF.

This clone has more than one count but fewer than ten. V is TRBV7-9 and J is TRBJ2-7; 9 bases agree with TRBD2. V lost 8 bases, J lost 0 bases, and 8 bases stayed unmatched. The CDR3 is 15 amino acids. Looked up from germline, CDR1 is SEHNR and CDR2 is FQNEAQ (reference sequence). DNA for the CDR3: TGTGCCAGCCGCGCCGCGGGGGGGGTCTCCTACGAGCAGTACTTC. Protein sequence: CASRAAGGVSYEQYF.

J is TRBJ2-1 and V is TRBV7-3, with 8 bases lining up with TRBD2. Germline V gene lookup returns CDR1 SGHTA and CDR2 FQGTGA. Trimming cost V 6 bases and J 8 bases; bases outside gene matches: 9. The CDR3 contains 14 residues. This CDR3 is CASRPAGARDEQFF. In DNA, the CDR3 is TGTGCCAGCAGGCCAGCGGGGGCTAGGGATGAGCAGTTCTTC.

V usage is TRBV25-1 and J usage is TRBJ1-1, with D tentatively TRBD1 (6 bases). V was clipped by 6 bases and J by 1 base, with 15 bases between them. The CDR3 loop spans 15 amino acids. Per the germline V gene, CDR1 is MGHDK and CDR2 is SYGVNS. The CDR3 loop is CASSDDRRRNTEAFF. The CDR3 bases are TGTGCCAGCAGCGACGACAGGCGGCGGAACACTGAAGCTTTCTTT.

The DNA of the CDR3 is TGTGCCAGCAGTGAAGAGCAATACGAGCAGTACTTC. Protein: CASSEEQYEQYF. This rearrangement joins TRBV2 to TRBJ2-7; no clear D. The germline gives CDR1 SNHLY, CDR2 FYNNEI. This CDR3 contains 12 residues. Deletions cut 1 base from V and 4 bases from J, with 5 bases between.

In nucleotides, the CDR3 is TGTGCCAGCAGCTTTGAGCAGGGGGGGAACACTGAAGCTTTCTTT. As protein: CASSFEQGGNTEAFF. This sequence joins TRBV5-4 and TRBJ1-1; TRBD1 matches at 7 bases. V shed 2 bases, J shed 1 base, and the junction held 5 bases outside the gene matches. The CDR3 is 15 residues long. Germline CDR1 SGHNT, CDR2 YYREEE (reference sequence). Using reference TRBV5-4 and TRBJ1-1 for the parts outside the CDR3, the full variable domain is ETGVTQSPTHLIKTRGQQVTLRCSSQSGHNTVSWYQQALGQGPQFIFQYYREEENGRGNFPPRFSGLQFPNYSSELNVNALELDDSALYLCASSFEQGGNTEAFFGQGTRLTVV.

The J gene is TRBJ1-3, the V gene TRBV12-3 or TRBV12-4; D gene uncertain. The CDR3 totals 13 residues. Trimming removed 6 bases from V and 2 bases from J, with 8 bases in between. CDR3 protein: CASRSLPGNTIYF. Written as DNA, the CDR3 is TGTGCCAGCAGATCCCTTCCTGGAAACACCATATATTTT.

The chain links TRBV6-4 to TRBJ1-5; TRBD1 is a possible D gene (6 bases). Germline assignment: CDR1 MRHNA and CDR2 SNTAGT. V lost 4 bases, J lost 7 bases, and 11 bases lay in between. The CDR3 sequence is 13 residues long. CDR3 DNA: TGTGCCAGCAGTGTGGACAGCAGGCAGCCCCAGCATTTT. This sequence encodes CASSVDSRQPQHF.

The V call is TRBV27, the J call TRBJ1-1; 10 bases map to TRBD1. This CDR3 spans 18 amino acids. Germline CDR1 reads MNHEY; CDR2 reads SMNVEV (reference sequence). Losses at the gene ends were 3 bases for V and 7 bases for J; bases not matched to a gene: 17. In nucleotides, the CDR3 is TGTGCCAGCAGTTTCCGAAGCCCGGGACAGGGGCCCAGTGGTGAAGCTTTCTTT. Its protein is CASSFRSPGQGPSGEAFF.

The CDR3 bases are TGTGCCAGCAGCCCTAGCGGGAGGGCCGAAAATGAGCAGTTCTTC. Protein product: CASSPSGRAENEQFF. The chain recombines TRBV7-3 with TRBJ2-1, with 12 bases aligning to TRBD2. Per germline, CDR1 SGHTA and CDR2 FQGTGA. V was clipped by 5 bases and J by 7 bases; unmatched bases: 6. The CDR3 length is 15 residues. Together with reference TRBV7-3 and TRBJ2-1, the CDR3 gives the full variable domain: GAGVSQTPSNKVTEKGKYVELRCDPISGHTALYWYRQSLGQGPEFLIYFQGTGAADDSGLPNDRFFAVRPEGSVSTLKIQRTERGDSAVYLCASSPSGRAENEQFFGPGTRLTVL.